A selection of T cell receptor beta chains follows, all from one sample in a study of T cells in narcolepsy. The assay was immunoSEQ multiplex PCR, and TCRdb's table has in-frame clones only and misses some. The sample records tens of thousands of clones, roughly four fifths being singletons. Sequenced sample: CD45RA- memory CD4+ T cells from PBMCs. The source of these receptors is a human donor with narcolepsy. CDR3s include the opening cysteine and the closing phenylalanine or tryptophan. Each record gives: D gene, clone size, V gene, J gene, CDR3 protein, CDR3 DNA. The D gene is left open where the match is weak. Expanded clones are given a class, and other clones once, few, many or no size at all.

TRBD1,.,TRBV19,TRBJ2-3,CASSLRTGSTDTQYF,TGTGCCAGTAGTCTCCGGACAGGTAGCACAGATACGCAGTATTTT
.,.,TRBV10-2,TRBJ1-4,CASSDGGAGEKLFF,TGCGCCAGCAGTGATGGGGGCGCAGGGGAAAAACTGTTTTTT
.,.,TRBV27,TRBJ2-1,CASRRVNEQFF,TGTGCCAGCAGACGAGTAAATGAGCAGTTCTTC
TRBD1,.,TRBV6-1,TRBJ2-5,CASRADRVRETQYF,TGTGCCAGCAGAGCGGACAGGGTTCGAGAGACCCAGTACTTC
.,.,TRBV25-1,TRBJ1-2,CASSLVLKLGKTYGYTF,TGTGCCAGCAGTCTCGTGTTAAAACTGGGAAAGACCTATGGCTACACCTTC
.,.,TRBV11-1,TRBJ2-3,CASSRTAPQRPDTQYF,TGTGCCAGCAGCCGGACAGCCCCCCAAAGACCAGATACGCAGTATTTT
.,.,TRBV19,TRBJ1-1,CASSPRGGNTEAFF,TGTGCCAGTAGTCCGAGGGGGGGGAACACTGAAGCTTTCTTT
.,.,TRBV7-2,TRBJ2-3,CASSVSGDTQYF,TGTGCCAGCAGCGTAAGCGGAGATACGCAGTATTTT
TRBD1,.,TRBV19,TRBJ2-7,CASSEDRVHEQYF,TGTGCCAGTAGTGAAGACAGGGTACACGAGCAGTACTTC
.,.,TRBV4-1,TRBJ2-1,CASSQDFSSSYNEQFF,TGCGCCAGCAGCCAGGACTTCTCGAGCTCCTACAATGAGCAGTTCTTC
.,.,TRBV27,TRBJ2-3,CATKTKAITDTQYF,TGTGCCACCAAGACAAAGGCCATCACAGATACGCAGTATTTT
.,.,TRBV9,TRBJ1-2,CASSAGTHTGGYTF,TGTGCCAGCAGCGCCGGGACCCATACGGGGGGCTACACCTTC
TRBD2,.,TRBV7-3,TRBJ2-1,CASSLTAGGYNEQFF,TGTGCCAGCAGCTTAACAGCGGGGGGCTACAATGAGCAGTTCTTC
.,.,TRBV30,TRBJ2-7,CAWSRDGMSYEQYF,TGTGCCTGGAGCCGGGACGGGATGTCCTACGAGCAGTACTTC
TRBD1,.,TRBV6-5,TRBJ1-2,CASSPGTGANYGYTF,TGTGCCAGCAGTCCCGGGACAGGAGCCAACTATGGCTACACCTTC
.,.,TRBV5-6,TRBJ1-4,CARNPGQAGEKLFF,TGTGCCCGCAACCCAGGCCAAGCAGGCGAAAAACTGTTTTTT
TRBD1,.,TRBV6-5,TRBJ1-6,CASRWDRESYSPLHF,TGTGCCAGCAGATGGGACAGGGAATCGTATTCACCCCTCCACTTT
.,.,TRBV4-3,TRBJ1-1,CASSRTEYTEAFF,TGCGCCAGCAGCCGGACAGAATACACTGAAGCTTTCTTT
TRBD1,.,TRBV6-4,TRBJ1-6,CASALGTGNSPLHF,TGTGCCAGCGCACTAGGGACAGGGAATTCACCCCTCCACTTT
TRBD2,.,TRBV10-3,TRBJ2-2,CAISSLAGPPTGELFF,TGTGCCATCAGCTCACTAGCGGGGCCCCCCACCGGGGAGCTGTTTTTT
.,.,TRBV4-1,TRBJ1-1,CASSQDGGGTFF,TGCGCCAGCAGCCAAGATGGGGGTGGAACTTTCTTT
TRBD1,.,TRBV29-1,TRBJ1-1,CSASTGGDTEAFF,TGCAGCGCTTCGACAGGGGGGGACACTGAAGCTTTCTTT
TRBD2,.,TRBV7-7,TRBJ2-1,CASSLAGASEQFF,TGTGCTAGCAGCTTAGCGGGGGCAAGTGAGCAGTTCTTC
TRBD2,.,TRBV5-8,TRBJ2-5,CASSPSGGGYQETQYF,TGTGCCAGCAGCCCCTCCGGCGGGGGGTACCAAGAGACCCAGTACTTC
.,.,TRBV28,TRBJ2-6,CASSPQGRFLGSGANVLTF,TGTGCCAGCAGTCCCCAAGGGCGTTTTTTGGGCTCCGGGGCCAACGTCCTGACTTTC
TRBD2,.,TRBV7-9,TRBJ2-7,CASSLTAEGLAHEQYF,TGTGCCAGCAGCTTAACAGCTGAGGGACTAGCGCACGAGCAGTACTTC
.,.,TRBV2,TRBJ2-3,CASSASAGAQGTQYF,TGTGCCAGCAGTGCCTCCGCAGGGGCCCAGGGGACGCAGTATTTT
.,.,TRBV10-3,TRBJ2-3,CATLIGGRTDTQYF,TGTGCCACCCTCATTGGGGGCCGGACAGATACGCAGTATTTT
.,.,TRBV7-6,TRBJ1-3,CASSLGQPTSGNTIYF,TGTGCCAGCAGCTTAGGGCAGCCGACCTCTGGAAACACCATATATTTT
.,.,TRBV6-1,TRBJ2-2,CATREDVANTGELFF,TGTGCCACGCGAGAGGACGTTGCGAACACCGGGGAGCTGTTTTTT
.,.,TRBV28,TRBJ1-1,CASSLSIVNTEAFF,TGTGCCAGCAGTTTAAGCATAGTGAACACTGAAGCTTTCTTT
.,few,TRBV19,TRBJ1-1,CASSIFLEAFF,TGTGCCAGTAGTATCTTCCTTGAAGCTTTCTTT
TRBD1,once,TRBV9,TRBJ1-1,CASSAVQGGEAFF,TGTGCCAGCAGCGCCGTCCAGGGGGGTGAAGCTTTCTTT
.,once,TRBV9,TRBJ1-2,CASSPRHTSNYGYTF,TGTGCCAGCAGCCCGCGACACACGTCTAACTATGGCTACACCTTC
TRBD1,.,TRBV11-2,TRBJ1-2,CASSQRQGGNYGYTF,TGTGCCAGCAGCCAAAGACAGGGAGGAAACTATGGCTACACCTTC
TRBD1,.,TRBV4-3,TRBJ1-2,CASSSSGTGMNYGYTF,TGCGCCAGCAGCTCCTCCGGGACAGGGATGAACTATGGCTACACCTTC
TRBD2,.,TRBV5-1,TRBJ2-5,CASSLESELAGWETQYF,TGCGCCAGCAGCTTGGAATCGGAACTAGCGGGGTGGGAGACCCAGTACTTC
.,.,TRBV7-3,TRBJ1-6,CASSLSGGTLHF,TGTGCCAGCAGCTTAAGTGGGGGCACCCTCCACTTT